A selection of T cell receptor beta chains follows, all from one sample in a study of blood T cell repertoires in COVID-19. The assay was immunoSEQ multiplex PCR, and TCRdb's table has in-frame clones only and misses some. In the table there are about 210,000 clones, roughly 85% of which are singletons. Material: peripheral blood. These receptors came from a woman between 65 and 79 years old with COVID-19, enrolled during active disease. The CDR3 runs from the conserved cysteine through the conserved F or W. Fields, in order: D gene, clone size, J gene, V gene, CDR3 protein, CDR3 DNA. The D gene is left open where the match is weak. Part of the rows lack a size; the others show once, few, many or a class for expanded clones.

>TRBD1|NA|TRBJ1-4|TRBV16
CASSRLTTGQGNEKLFF
TGTGCCAGCAGCCGATTAACAACGGGACAGGGAAACGAAAAACTGTTTTTT
>NA|few|TRBJ1-4|TRBV7-2
CASSLMGTNEKLFF
TGTGCCAGCAGCTTGATGGGCACTAATGAAAAACTGTTTTTT
>NA|NA|TRBJ2-5|TRBV7-2
CASSLVYGETQYF
TGTGCCAGCAGCTTAGTTTACGGGGAGACCCAGTACTTC
>NA|NA|TRBJ1-2|TRBV7-2
CASSLDRGGSGYGYTF
TGTGCCAGCAGCTTAGATCGGGGGGGCTCGGGCTATGGCTACACCTTC
>NA|NA|TRBJ1-1|TRBV19
CASSLTVDVNTEAFF
TGTGCCAGTAGTCTAACAGTGGATGTGAACACTGAAGCTTTCTTT
>NA|NA|TRBJ2-7|TRBV6-2/TRBV6-3
CASSLGTSTHRHF
TGTGCCAGCAGCCTAGGGACTTCCACCCACCGCCACTTC
>TRBD2|NA|TRBJ2-1|TRBV9
CASSVATGRAYNEQFF
TGTGCCAGCAGCGTAGCTACCGGGAGGGCCTACAATGAGCAGTTCTTC
>TRBD1|once|TRBJ2-1|TRBV7-3
CASSLTLQGVDNEQFF
TGTGCCAGCAGCTTAACGTTACAGGGGGTTGACAATGAGCAGTTCTTC
>TRBD1|NA|TRBJ2-2|TRBV5-8
CASSSRGRTGELFF
TGTGCCAGCAGCTCTAGGGGGCGCACCGGGGAGCTGTTTTTT
>NA|NA|TRBJ2-5|TRBV6-2/TRBV6-3
CASSQTPRGTQYF
TGTGCCAGCAGTCAGACTCCCAGGGGGACCCAGTACTTC
>NA|NA|TRBJ2-7|TRBV11-1
CASSRTGGYEQYF
TGTGCCAGCAGCCGAACCGGGGGCTACGAGCAGTACTTC
>NA|NA|TRBJ1-5|TRBV12-3/TRBV12-4
CASSFSGNQPQHF
TGTGCCAGCAGTTTCTCAGGAAATCAGCCCCAGCATTTT
>NA|once|TRBJ2-6|TRBV21-1
CASSKARQGPSSGANVLTF
TGTGCCAGCAGCAAAGCGCGACAGGGTCCATCCTCTGGGGCCAACGTCCTGACTTTC
>NA|NA|TRBJ1-1|TRBV18
CASSPIGGNTEAFF
TGTGCCAGCTCCCCAATCGGGGGGAACACTGAAGCTTTCTTT
>NA|NA|TRBJ2-3|TRBV4-1
CASSQDRGLASSTDTQYF
TGCGCCAGCAGCCAAGATCGAGGTCTAGCGTCTAGCACAGATACGCAGTATTTT
>TRBD2|NA|TRBJ2-7|TRBV18
CASSPPGLAVLGPSYEQYF
TGTGCCAGCTCACCACCGGGACTAGCGGTACTCGGGCCTAGCTACGAGCAGTACTTC
>TRBD2|NA|TRBJ2-7|TRBV5-1
CASSAGLLYEQYF
TGCGCCAGCAGCGCGGGACTACTCTACGAGCAGTACTTC
>NA|NA|TRBJ1-6|TRBV6-5
CASCGGAVNSPLHF
TGTGCCTCCTGCGGAGGGGCAGTTAATTCACCCCTCCACTTT
>NA|NA|TRBJ1-2|TRBV6-2/TRBV6-3
CASSPGLTGYTF
TGTGCCAGCAGCCCGGGCCTGACGGGCTACACCTTC
>TRBD1|NA|TRBJ2-7|TRBV5-4
CASSLVGTGRNEQYF
TGTGCCAGCAGCTTGGTCGGGACAGGGAGGAACGAGCAGTACTTC
>NA|NA|TRBJ1-2|TRBV10-3
CAISEERTAYGYTF
TGTGCCATCAGTGAGGAGAGGACAGCCTATGGCTACACCTTC
>NA|NA|TRBJ1-1|TRBV11-3
CASSLGVNLQLATNTEAFF
TGTGCCAGCAGCTTAGGGGTTAACTTGCAGTTAGCGACGAACACTGAAGCTTTCTTT
>TRBD2|NA|TRBJ2-5|TRBV7-3
CASSLNGASGRSTQYF
TGTGCCAGCAGCTTAAACGGGGCTAGCGGGAGAAGCACCCAGTACTTC
>TRBD2|NA|TRBJ2-3|TRBV4-1
CASSQRMRLAVTDTQYF
TGCGCCAGCAGCCAAAGGATGCGACTAGCGGTCACAGATACGCAGTATTTT
>NA|NA|TRBJ1-5|TRBV10-3
CAISESGGTVSNQPQHF
TGTGCCATCAGTGAGTCAGGCGGAACTGTTAGCAATCAGCCCCAGCATTTT
>TRBD1|many|TRBJ2-1|TRBV19
CASSPWGTGTPYEQFF
TGTGCCAGTAGCCCATGGGGGACAGGGACCCCCTATGAGCAGTTCTTC
>NA|NA|TRBJ2-3|TRBV7-2
CASSRDWDTDTQYF
TGTGCCAGCAGCCGGGACTGGGACACAGATACGCAGTATTTT
>TRBD1|NA|TRBJ1-5|TRBV12-3/TRBV12-4
CASRGQGVQPQHF
TGTGCCAGCAGGGGACAGGGTGTTCAGCCCCAGCATTTT
>NA|once|TRBJ2-3|TRBV12-3/TRBV12-4
CASRTEGDTQYF
TGTGCCAGCAGAACGGAGGGAGATACGCAGTATTTT
>NA|NA|TRBJ2-7|TRBV20-1
CSARDVYEQYF
TGCAGTGCTAGAGACGTCTACGAGCAGTACTTC
>NA|many|TRBJ1-4|TRBV6-5
CASSPGGGWEKLFF
TGTGCCAGCAGCCCGGGGGGGGGCTGGGAAAAACTGTTTTTT
>NA|NA|TRBJ1-4|TRBV7-9
CASSDLELSATNEKLFF
TGTGCCAGCAGCGACCTAGAACTCAGCGCAACTAATGAAAAACTGTTTTTT
>NA|few|TRBJ1-2|TRBV4-3
CASSQAGIYGYTF
TGCGCCAGCAGCCAAGCAGGTATCTATGGCTACACCTTC
>NA|NA|TRBJ1-2|TRBV24-1
CATSDLQGNYGYTF
TGTGCCACCAGTGATTTGCAGGGAAACTATGGCTACACCTTC
>TRBD1|NA|TRBJ1-4|TRBV5-4
CASSKGQAKLHEKLFF
TGTGCCAGCAGCAAGGGACAGGCGAAACTCCATGAAAAACTGTTTTTT
>TRBD1|few|TRBJ1-3|TRBV6-5
CASRKGQFSGNTIYF
TGTGCCAGCAGAAAGGGACAGTTCTCTGGAAACACCATATATTTT
>TRBD1|once|TRBJ1-6|TRBV5-6
CASTLRQGGYSPLHF
TGTGCCAGCACCCTTCGACAGGGAGGCTATTCACCCCTCCACTTT
>TRBD1|NA|TRBJ1-1|TRBV7-2
CASSWRGGENTEAFF
TGTGCCAGCAGCTGGCGAGGGGGCGAAAACACTGAAGCTTTCTTT
>TRBD1|NA|TRBJ1-2|TRBV5-4
CASSLWSGQGQSGYTF
TGTGCCAGCAGCTTGTGGTCGGGACAGGGGCAAAGTGGCTACACCTTC
>TRBD1|NA|TRBJ1-1|TRBV9
CASSSRQGDTEAFF
TGTGCCAGCAGCTCCAGACAGGGTGACACTGAAGCTTTCTTT
>NA|NA|TRBJ1-1|TRBV19
CASSRFDDSTEAFF
TGTGCCAGTAGTCGATTTGATGACAGCACTGAAGCTTTCTTT
>TRBD2|NA|TRBJ2-1|TRBV11-3
CASSLDSSGSGYNEQFF
TGTGCCAGCAGCTTAGACAGTAGCGGGAGTGGGTACAATGAGCAGTTCTTC
>TRBD2|NA|TRBJ2-1|TRBV5-6
CASSPRVAGGPSSQFF
TGTGCCAGCAGCCCGAGGGTAGCGGGAGGGCCAAGTTCGCAGTTCTTC
>NA|NA|TRBJ1-1|TRBV3-1/TRBV3-2
CASSQEPGVYTEAFF
TGTGCCAGCAGCCAAGAGCCCGGAGTATACACTGAAGCTTTCTTT
>TRBD1|many|TRBJ2-7|TRBV18
CASSPPGQGGGEQYF
TGTGCCAGCTCACCGCCGGGACAGGGAGGCGGGGAGCAGTACTTC
>NA|NA|TRBJ2-7|TRBV20-1
CSAPGVREQYF
TGCAGTGCCCCAGGGGTGAGAGAGCAGTACTTC
>NA|NA|TRBJ1-1|TRBV27
CASSLRGRDTEAFF
TGTGCCAGCAGTTTAAGAGGGCGGGACACTGAAGCTTTCTTT
>TRBD2|NA|TRBJ2-1|TRBV7-2
CASSPTSGIDNEQFF
TGTGCCAGCAGCCCGACTAGCGGGATTGACAATGAGCAGTTCTTC
>NA|few|TRBJ1-1|TRBV5-6
CASSISGGKAEAFF
TGTGCCAGCAGCATCTCGGGGGGGAAAGCTGAAGCTTTCTTT
>TRBD1|NA|TRBJ1-1|TRBV18
CASSLGTALNTEAFF
TGTGCCAGCTCACTCGGGACAGCTTTGAACACTGAAGCTTTCTTT
>NA|NA|TRBJ1-2|TRBV5-5
CASSPGWANYGYTF
TGTGCCAGCAGCCCGGGATGGGCAAACTATGGCTACACCTTC
>NA|once|TRBJ2-4|TRBV24-1
CATRFQGSKNIQYF
TGTGCCACCAGATTCCAGGGCTCCAAAAACATTCAGTACTTC